This T cell receptor beta chain was identified in a study of a mutant IDH1 vaccine in newly diagnosed glioma. Study-level background: The study started vaccination 4-6 weeks after radiotherapy alone, or with temozolomide cycles.

This sample's time point: week 35, safety follow-up. The vaccine gave 300 ug of a 20-mer mutant IDH1 peptide subcutaneously per dose. Sequencing was performed with immunoSEQ multiplex PCR; in TCRdb, only in-frame clones are kept and a portion is missing. The repertoire consists of around 70,000 clones, with approximately 88% occurring once and the leading ten covering roughly 12%. This CDR3 spans 16 amino acids. Germline-derived CDR1 and CDR2 are MGHRA and YSYEKL. Trimming left V 1 base short and J 5 bases short, with 15 bases between. As to this clone: Its antigen is unidentified.

The input for sequencing was PBMCs, taken from a glioma patient whose treatment included an IDH1 peptide vaccine. This TCR came from a man aged 18 to 29 with glioma. The chain recombines TRBV4-1 with TRBJ1-5; TRBD1 might be the D (6 bases). For the CDR3, the DNA is TGCGCCAGCAGCCAAGGTGGGAGGGGGATGCATCAGCCCCAGCATTTT. It encodes CASSQGGRGMHQPQHF.